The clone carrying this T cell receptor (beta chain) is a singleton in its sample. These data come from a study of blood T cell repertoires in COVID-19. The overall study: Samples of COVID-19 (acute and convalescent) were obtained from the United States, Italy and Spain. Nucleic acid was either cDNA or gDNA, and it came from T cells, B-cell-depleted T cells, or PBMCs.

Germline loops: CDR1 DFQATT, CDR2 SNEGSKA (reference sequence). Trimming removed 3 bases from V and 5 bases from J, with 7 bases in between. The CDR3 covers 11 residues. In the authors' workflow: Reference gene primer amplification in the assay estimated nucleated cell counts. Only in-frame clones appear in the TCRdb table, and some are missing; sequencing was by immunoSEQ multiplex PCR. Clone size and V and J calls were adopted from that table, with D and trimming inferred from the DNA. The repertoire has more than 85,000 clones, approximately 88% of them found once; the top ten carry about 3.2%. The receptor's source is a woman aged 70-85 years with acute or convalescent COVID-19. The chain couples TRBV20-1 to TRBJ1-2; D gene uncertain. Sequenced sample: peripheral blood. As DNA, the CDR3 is TGCAGTGCTAGGCGGGCTTATGGCTACACCTTC. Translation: CSARRAYGYTF.